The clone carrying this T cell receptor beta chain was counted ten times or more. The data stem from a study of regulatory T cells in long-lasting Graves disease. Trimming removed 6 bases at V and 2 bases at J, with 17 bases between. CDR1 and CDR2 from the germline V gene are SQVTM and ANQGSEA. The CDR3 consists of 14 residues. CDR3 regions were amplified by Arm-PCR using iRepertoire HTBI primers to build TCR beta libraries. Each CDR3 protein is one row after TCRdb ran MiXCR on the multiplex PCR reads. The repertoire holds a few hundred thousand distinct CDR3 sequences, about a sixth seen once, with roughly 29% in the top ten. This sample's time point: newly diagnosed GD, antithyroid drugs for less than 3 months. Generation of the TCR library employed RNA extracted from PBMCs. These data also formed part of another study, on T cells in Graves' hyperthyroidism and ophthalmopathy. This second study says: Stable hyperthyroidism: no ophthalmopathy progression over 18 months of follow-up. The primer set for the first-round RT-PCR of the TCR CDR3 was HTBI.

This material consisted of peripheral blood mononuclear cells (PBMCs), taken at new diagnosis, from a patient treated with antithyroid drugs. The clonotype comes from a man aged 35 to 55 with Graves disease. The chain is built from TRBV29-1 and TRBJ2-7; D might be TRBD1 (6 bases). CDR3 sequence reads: CSVTQGSRPYEQYF. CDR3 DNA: TGCAGCGTGACCCAGGGGAGTCGGCCCTACGAGCAGTACTTC.